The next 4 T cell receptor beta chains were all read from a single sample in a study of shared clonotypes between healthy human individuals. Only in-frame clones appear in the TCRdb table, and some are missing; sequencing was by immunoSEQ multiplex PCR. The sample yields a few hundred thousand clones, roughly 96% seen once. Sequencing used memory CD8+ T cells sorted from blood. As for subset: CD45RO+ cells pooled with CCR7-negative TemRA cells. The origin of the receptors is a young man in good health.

This CDR3 is CASSPQGRGNQPQHF. The CDR3 DNA sequence: TGTGCCAGCAGTCCTCAGGGGAGGGGCAATCAGCCCCAGCATTTT. The rearrangement links TRBV28 to TRBJ1-5; tentative D call: TRBD1 (6 bases). This CDR3 has 15 residues. Germline lookup yields CDR1 MDHEN and CDR2 SYDVKM. Trimming shortened V by 5 bases and J by 2 bases, and 13 bases separated the two germline ends.

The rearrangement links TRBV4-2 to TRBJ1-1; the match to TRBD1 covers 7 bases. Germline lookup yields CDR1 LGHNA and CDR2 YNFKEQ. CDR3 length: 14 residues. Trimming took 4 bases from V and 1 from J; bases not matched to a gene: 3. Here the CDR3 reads CASSLRDRNTEAFF. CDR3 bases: TGTGCCAGCAGCCTAAGGGACAGGAACACTGAAGCTTTCTTT.

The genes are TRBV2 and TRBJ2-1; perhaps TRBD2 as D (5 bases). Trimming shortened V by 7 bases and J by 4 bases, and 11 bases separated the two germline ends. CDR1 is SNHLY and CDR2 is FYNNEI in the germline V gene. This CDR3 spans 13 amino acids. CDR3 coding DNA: TGTGCCAGCATGGACTCCGGATACAATGAGCAGTTCTTC. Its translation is CASMDSGYNEQFF.

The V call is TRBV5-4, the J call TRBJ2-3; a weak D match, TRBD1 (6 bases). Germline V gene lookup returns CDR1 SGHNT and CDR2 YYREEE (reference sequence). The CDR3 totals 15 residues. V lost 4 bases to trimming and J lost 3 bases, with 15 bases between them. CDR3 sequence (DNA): TGTGCCAGCAGCCCAGGTTCAAGGGGGACAGATACGCAGTATTTT. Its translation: CASSPGSRGTDTQYF.